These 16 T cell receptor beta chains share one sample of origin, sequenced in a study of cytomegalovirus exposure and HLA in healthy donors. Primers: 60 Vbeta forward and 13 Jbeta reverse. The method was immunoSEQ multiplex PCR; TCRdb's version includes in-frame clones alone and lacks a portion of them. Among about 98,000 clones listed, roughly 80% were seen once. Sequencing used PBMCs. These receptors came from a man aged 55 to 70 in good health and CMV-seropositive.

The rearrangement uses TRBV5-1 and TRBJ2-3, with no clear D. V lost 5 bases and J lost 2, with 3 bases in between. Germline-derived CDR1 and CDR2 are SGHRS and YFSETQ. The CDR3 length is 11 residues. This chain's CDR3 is CASSNTDTQYF. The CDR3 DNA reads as TGCGCCAGCAGTAACACAGATACGCAGTATTTT.

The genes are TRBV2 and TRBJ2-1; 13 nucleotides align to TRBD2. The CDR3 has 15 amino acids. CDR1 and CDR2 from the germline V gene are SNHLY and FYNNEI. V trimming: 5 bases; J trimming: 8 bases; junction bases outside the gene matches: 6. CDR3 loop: CASSRLAGGLDEQFF. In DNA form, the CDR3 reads TGTGCCAGCAGTCGACTAGCGGGGGGCCTGGATGAGCAGTTCTTC.

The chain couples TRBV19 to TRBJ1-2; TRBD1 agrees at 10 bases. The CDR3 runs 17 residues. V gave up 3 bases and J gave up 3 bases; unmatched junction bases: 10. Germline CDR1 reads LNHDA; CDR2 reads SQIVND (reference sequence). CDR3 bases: TGTGCCAGTAGTATTATCGAGACAGGGGGCTCGCACTATGGCTACACCTTC. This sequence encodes CASSIIETGGSHYGYTF.

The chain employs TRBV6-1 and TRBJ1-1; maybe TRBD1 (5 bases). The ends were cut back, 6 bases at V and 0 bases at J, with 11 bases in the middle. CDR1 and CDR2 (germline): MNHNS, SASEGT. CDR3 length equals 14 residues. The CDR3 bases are TGTGCCAGCAGCCCGACAGAATTGAACACTGAAGCTTTCTTT. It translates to CASSPTELNTEAFF.

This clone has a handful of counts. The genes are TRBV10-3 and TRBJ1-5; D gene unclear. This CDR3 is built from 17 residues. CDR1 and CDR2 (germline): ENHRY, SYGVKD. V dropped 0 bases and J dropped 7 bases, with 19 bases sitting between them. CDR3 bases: TGTGCCATCAGTGAGTCCGGCTCAATTACGACTCTCCAGCCCCAGCATTTT. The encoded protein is CAISESGSITTLQPQHF.

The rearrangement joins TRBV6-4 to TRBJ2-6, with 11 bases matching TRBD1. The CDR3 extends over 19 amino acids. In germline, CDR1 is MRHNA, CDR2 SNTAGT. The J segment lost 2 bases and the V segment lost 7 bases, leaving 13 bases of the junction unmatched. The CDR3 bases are TGTGCCAGCACCTACAGCCGGGACAGGGGGTTCGCTGGGGCCAACGTCCTGACTTTC. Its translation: CASTYSRDRGFAGANVLTF.

CDR3 sequence (DNA): TGTGCCAGCAGCTTCAGGGGGAGTCAAGAGACCCAGTACTTC. Its protein product is CASSFRGSQETQYF. The chain joins TRBV5-4 to TRBJ2-5, with 7 bases matching TRBD1. Germline V CDR1 and CDR2: SGHNT, YYREEE (reference sequence). V lost 2 bases, J lost 2 bases, and 3 bases stayed unmatched. The CDR3 is made up of 14 amino acids. Based on the CDR3 plus reference TRBV5-4 and TRBJ2-5, the full variable domain is ETGVTQSPTHLIKTRGQQVTLRCSSQSGHNTVSWYQQALGQGPQFIFQYYREEENGRGNFPPRFSGLQFPNYSSELNVNALELDDSALYLCASSFRGSQETQYFGPGTRLLVL.

In nucleotides, the CDR3 is TGCGCCAGCAGCCTGCCTGGCGGGGACACAGATACGCAGTATTTT. Residues: CASSLPGGDTDTQYF. The genes are TRBV5-1 and TRBJ2-3; D may be TRBD2 (6 bases). The CDR3 is made up of 15 amino acids. The V and J ends lost 4 bases and 2 bases respectively, with 14 bases between them. Germline V lookup: CDR1 SGHRS, CDR2 YFSETQ. The whole variable domain, filled in from reference TRBV5-1 and TRBJ2-3, reads KAGVTQTPRYLIKTRGQQVTLSCSPISGHRSVSWYQQTPGQGLQFLFEYFSETQRNKGNFPGRFSGRQFSNSRSEMNVSTLELGDSALYLCASSLPGGDTDTQYFGPGTRLTVL.

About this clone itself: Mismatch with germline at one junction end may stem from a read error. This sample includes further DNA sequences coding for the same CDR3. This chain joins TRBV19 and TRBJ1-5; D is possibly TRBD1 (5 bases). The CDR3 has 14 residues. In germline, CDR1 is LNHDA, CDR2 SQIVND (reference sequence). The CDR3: CASSEGLGNQPQHF. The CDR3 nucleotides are TGTGCTAGTAGTGAGGGACTCGGCAATCAGCCCCAGCATTTT.

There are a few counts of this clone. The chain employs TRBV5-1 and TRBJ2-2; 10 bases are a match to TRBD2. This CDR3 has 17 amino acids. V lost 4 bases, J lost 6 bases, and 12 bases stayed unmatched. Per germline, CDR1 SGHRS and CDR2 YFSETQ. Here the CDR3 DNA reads TGCGCCAGCAGCGACCCCGCAGCGGGGGGGCCTTCCGGGGAGCTGTTTTTT. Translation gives CASSDPAAGGPSGELFF.

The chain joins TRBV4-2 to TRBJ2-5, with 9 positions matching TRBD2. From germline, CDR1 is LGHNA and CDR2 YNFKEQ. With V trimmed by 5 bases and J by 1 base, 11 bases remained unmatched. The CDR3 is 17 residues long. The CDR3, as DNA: TGTGCCAGCAGCTTCCGTCGAGCGGGGGGTACCCAAGAGACCCAGTACTTC. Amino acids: CASSFRRAGGTQETQYF.

CDR3: CASSLAGTGAYNEQFF. CDR3 bases: TGTGCCAGCAGCTTGGCCGGGACAGGGGCCTACAATGAGCAGTTCTTC. The chain uses TRBV5-6 and TRBJ2-1, with TRBD1 identical over 10 bases. Germline-derived CDR1 and CDR2 are SGHDT and YYEEEE. This CDR3 is 16 amino acids long. The V segment lost 0 bases and the J segment 2 bases; nucleotides outside the gene matches: 2.

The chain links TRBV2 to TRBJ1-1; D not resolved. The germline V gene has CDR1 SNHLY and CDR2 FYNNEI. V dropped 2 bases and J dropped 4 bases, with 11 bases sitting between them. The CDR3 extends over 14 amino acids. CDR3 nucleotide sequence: TGTGCCAGCAGTGAAAGGCGGGCTTTCACTGAAGCTTTCTTT. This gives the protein CASSERRAFTEAFF.

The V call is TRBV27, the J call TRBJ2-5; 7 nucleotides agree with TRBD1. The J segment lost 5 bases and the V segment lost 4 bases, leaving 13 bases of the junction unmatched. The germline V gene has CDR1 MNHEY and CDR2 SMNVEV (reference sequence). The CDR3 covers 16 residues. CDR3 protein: CASSYSGTDSLETQYF. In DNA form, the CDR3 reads TGTGCCAGCAGTTATTCCGGGACAGACAGCCTGGAGACCCAGTACTTC.

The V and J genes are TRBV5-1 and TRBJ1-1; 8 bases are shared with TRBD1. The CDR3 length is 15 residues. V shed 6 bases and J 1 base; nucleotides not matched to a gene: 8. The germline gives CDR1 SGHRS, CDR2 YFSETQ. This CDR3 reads CASTPAGTGNTEAFF. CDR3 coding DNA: TGCGCCAGCACCCCCGCCGGGACAGGGAACACTGAAGCTTTCTTT. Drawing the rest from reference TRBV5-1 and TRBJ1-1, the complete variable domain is KAGVTQTPRYLIKTRGQQVTLSCSPISGHRSVSWYQQTPGQGLQFLFEYFSETQRNKGNFPGRFSGRQFSNSRSEMNVSTLELGDSALYLCASTPAGTGNTEAFFGQGTRLTVV.

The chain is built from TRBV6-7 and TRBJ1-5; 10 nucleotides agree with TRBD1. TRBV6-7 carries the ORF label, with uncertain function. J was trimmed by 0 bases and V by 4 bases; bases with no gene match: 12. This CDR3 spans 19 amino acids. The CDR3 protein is CASSSPRDRGRDSNQPQHF. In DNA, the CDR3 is TGTGCCAGCAGTTCCCCCCGGGACAGGGGCAGAGATAGCAATCAGCCCCAGCATTTT.